This T cell receptor beta chain was identified in a study of blood T cell repertoires in COVID-19. As for the study in general: Collection of acute and convalescent COVID-19 samples took place in the United States, Italy and Spain. PBMCs, B-cell-depleted T cells, or T cells provided the cDNA or gDNA that made up the material.

Trimming removed 4 bases at V and 4 bases at J, with 10 bases between. The CDR3 is 12 residues long. CDR1 is SQVTM, CDR2 ANQGSEA, per germline. Authors' data handling: Estimates of nucleated cell counts were drawn from the amplification of reference gene primers. Method: immunoSEQ multiplex PCR; TCRdb's copy keeps in-frame clones and lacks some. That table is the source of V, J and clone size, and D and trimming were worked out from the DNA. Of some 110,000 clones listed, approximately 86% were seen once; the top ten hold almost 4.5%. This receptor was identified in a man aged 35 to 55 with acute or convalescent COVID-19. The chain combines TRBV29-1 with TRBJ1-1, with D hard to call. The material sequenced was peripheral blood. CDR3 DNA: TGCAGCGTTGTGTTGACTGGCACTGAAGCTTTCTTT. It yields the protein CSVVLTGTEAFF.